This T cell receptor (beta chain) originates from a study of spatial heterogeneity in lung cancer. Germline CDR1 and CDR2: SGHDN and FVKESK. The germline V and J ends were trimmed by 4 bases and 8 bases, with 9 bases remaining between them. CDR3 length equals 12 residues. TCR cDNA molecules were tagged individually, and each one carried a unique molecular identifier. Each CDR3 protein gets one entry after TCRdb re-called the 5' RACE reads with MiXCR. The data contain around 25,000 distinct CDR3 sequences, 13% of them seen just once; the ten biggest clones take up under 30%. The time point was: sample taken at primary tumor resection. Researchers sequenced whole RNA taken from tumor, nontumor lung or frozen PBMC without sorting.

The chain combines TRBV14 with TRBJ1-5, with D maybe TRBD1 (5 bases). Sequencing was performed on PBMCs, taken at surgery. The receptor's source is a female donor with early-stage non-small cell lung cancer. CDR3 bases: TGTGCCAGCAGCCTCCCAGGGAAGCCCCAGCATTTT. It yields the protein CASSLPGKPQHF.